This TCR beta chain was sequenced for a study of post-analysis software for immune sequencing data. About the study: Both relapsing-remitting and secondary progressive multiple sclerosis featured among the disease courses, as did progressive-relapsing multiple sclerosis.

CDR3 size: 16 residues. Germline V gene data show CDR1 as KGHSY and CDR2 as FQNENV. Trimming took off 0 bases at V and 0 bases at J, with 10 bases between the two ends. General observations from the study: For normalized Chao1 diversity, multiple sclerosis patients scored significantly lower than controls did. In patients, TRBV5-6, TRBV5-1 and TRBV20-1 belonged to about five TRBV segments found more frequently than in controls.

As for this clonotype: The antigen remains undetermined.

The authors incorporated unique molecular identifiers into the TCR beta cDNA libraries. Roughly 490,000 cDNA molecules came from around 1 to 10 million T cells. Via MiXCR, TCRdb re-called the PCR reads, giving one row per CDR3 protein. This table holds 820,000 or so distinct CDR3 sequences, under 70% found once. The chain employs TRBV16 and TRBJ2-3; tentative D call: TRBD2 (6 bases). Sequencing was done on a sample of blood. The clonotype comes from a girl between 10 and 17 years old with multiple sclerosis. The CDR3 region is CASSQSSGRSTDTQYF. For the CDR3, the DNA is TGTGCCAGCAGCCAATCGTCCGGGAGAAGCACAGATACGCAGTATTTT.